The sequence of this T cell receptor beta chain was determined in a study of cytomegalovirus exposure and HLA in healthy donors. Broader study findings: Previous analysis showed most TCR beta V segments were productive about 87% or about 30% of the time.

V lost 5 bases to trimming and J lost 6 bases; unmatched junction nucleotides: 7. The germline V gene encodes CDR1 SGHAT and CDR2 FQNNGV. The CDR3 extends over 15 amino acids. The PCR contained 60 Vbeta and 13 Jbeta primers. Generated by immunoSEQ multiplex PCR, the TCRdb table keeps only in-frame clones and is missing some. The sample has under 200,000 clones; approximately 79% are singletons. To note about this clone: Its antigen is not identified.

This chain links TRBV11-2 with TRBJ1-5, with 10 bases that match TRBD1. The clonotype originates from a male donor in good health and CMV-seronegative. Sequencing used PBMCs. The CDR3 region is CASSPGTGDPQPQHF. The CDR3 DNA sequence: TGTGCCAGCAGCCCCGGGACAGGGGATCCTCAGCCCCAGCATTTT.